This paragraph covers one TCR beta chain sequence. This clonotype was recorded many times. Its antigen is unknown. Base-call qualities are not available, and no considerably larger clone is one nucleotide away. This sample was included in a study of neurological immune-mediated disorders (dated by TCRdb to the late 2010s). For context, the study as a whole: The study compared peripheral blood TCR-beta repertoires of HTLV-I-associated myelopathy (HAM/TSP) patients, multiple sclerosis patients and healthy controls using UMI-based sequencing. Alongside PBMC samples, the set of approximately 100 TCR-beta libraries contained longitudinal samples, technical triplicates, and paired CD4+ and CD8+ T-cell subsets that had been sorted. Of the approximately 66 subjects in the cohort, about 15 were HAM/TSP patients, approximately 34 were multiple sclerosis patients, and 20 were healthy controls. Study-wide findings and limitations: TCR clonal expansion was greatest in HAM/TSP patients and smallest in MS patients, who ranked below even healthy controls. No identical CDR3 amino acid sequences were shared among expanded clones across subjects, suggesting private TCR-beta repertoires in all groups.

Blood bank volunteers in Maryland, USA served as the healthy controls. For sorted-subset TCR libraries, 1 million sorted CD4+ or CD8+ T cells were used. Peripheral blood was subjected to Ficoll-Hypaque density gradient centrifugation to isolate PBMCs, which were then cryopreserved in liquid nitrogen. The study also sequenced paired sorted CD4+ and CD8+ subsets from healthy controls, HAM/TSP patients and MS patients. A distance of 13 bases separates the germline ends of V and J, which lose 4 bases and 0 bases respectively. From the cysteine up to the phenylalanine, the CDR3 has a length of 15 residues. Only the CDR3 DNA stays, 45 bases, in frame from base 1. The germline V gene (reference sequence) supplies CDR1 DFQATT and CDR2 SNEGSKA. To synthesize cDNA, template-switch 5'RACE was performed with a primer carrying a 10-nucleotide random unique molecular identifier so that each TCR transcript was tagged. Every sequencing run covered 15-18 subjects and yielded more than 160 million TCR-beta sequences. Total RNA was extracted with the RNeasy kit. The KAPA Real-time Library Amplification kit was used to amplify TCR-beta VDJ regions with primers targeting the TCR constant region and the 5'RACE anchor. A first PCR added sample indexes and Illumina adaptors, and a second PCR then raised library yield. After purification with Ampure beads, the TCR product of roughly 650 bp was size-selected on a 2% E-gel SizeSelection system. Library quality was checked on a Bioanalyzer, concentration was measured with Qubit, and libraries were quantified with the Kapa Library Quantification kit before pooling. Libraries were sequenced paired-end 2 x 150 bp on an Illumina HiSeq 2500. To increase sequence diversity, about 23-30% phiX was spiked into each library pool. The study's own analysis went as follows. Quality-filtered reads were processed with the UMI-based MiGEC pipeline, and over 90% of raw TCR sequences were removed by the MiGEC pipeline during error correction. VDJ genes were aligned to IMGT germline references, and clonotypes were defined by unique CDR3 amino acid sequence plus V-J genes. Clonal expansion, Shannon diversity and CDR3 relatedness were evaluated with VDJtools (CalcPairwiseDistances, ClusterSamples), while phylogenetic trees were built in CLCbio workbench. A clone was classed as expanded if it had 8 or more unique UMIs, a cutoff based on coefficient-of-variation modelling across technical triplicates. Starting from the raw public reads, TCRdb applied fastp trimming at Q25, assembled clones with MiXCR and retained in-frame beta chains. Entries are consolidated by CDR3 protein sequence, retaining the most common genes and DNA. TCRdb, not the authors, supplied the V and J calls. In all, the sample holds some 15,000 distinct CDR3 sequences, and 5.5% to 7% of those were seen once. The leading ten clones occupy approximately 24% of the sample.

The sample was CD8+ T cells from blood. This clonotype originated in a woman in her 40s in good health. The V gene is TRBV20-1 and the J gene is TRBJ1-5; TRBD1 is a weak D gene call, 5 bases matching. The CDR3 here reads CSATGTEYSNQPQHF. The DNA reads as follows: TGCAGTGCTACCGGGACGGAATATAGCAATCAGCCCCAGCATTTT.